A selection of T cell receptor beta chains follows, all from one sample in a study of blood T cell repertoires in COVID-19. The repertoire was sequenced with immunoSEQ multiplex PCR; TCRdb's copy has only in-frame clones and lacks some. The sample records about 150,000 clones, around 82% being singletons. The sample consisted of peripheral blood. These receptors were collected from a woman of 80 years or more with acute or convalescent COVID-19. CDR3s include the opening cysteine and the closing phenylalanine or tryptophan. D genes are given only for firm matches. A row's size may be missing; if present it is once, few, many or a size class.

TRBJ2-2	NA	TRBV7-9	NA	17	CASSLGLGRSDTGELFF	TGTGCCAGCAGCTTAGGTTTGGGGCGGTCCGACACCGGGGAGCTGTTTTTT
TRBJ1-6	TRBD1	TRBV7-2	NA	15	CASSLGDRERSPLHF	TGTGCCAGCAGCTTAGGGGACAGGGAACGCTCACCCCTCCACTTT
TRBJ1-5	NA	TRBV27	NA	15	CASSPRGRNNQPQHF	TGTGCCAGCAGCCCCCGAGGCAGAAACAATCAGCCCCAGCATTTT
TRBJ2-7	NA	TRBV2	once	14	CASSEGAGRYEQYF	TGTGCCAGCAGTGAAGGGGCAGGTCGGTACGAGCAGTACTTC
TRBJ1-1	TRBD1	TRBV7-3	NA	12	CASSGRQGEAFF	TGTGCCAGCAGCGGGCGACAGGGAGAAGCTTTCTTT
TRBJ1-5	NA	TRBV28	NA	13	CASVEGGNQPQHF	TGTGCCAGCGTCGAGGGAGGCAATCAGCCCCAGCATTTT
TRBJ1-6	NA	TRBV20-1	few	13	CSASPPGGSPLHF	TGCAGTGCTAGTCCGCCCGGGGGTTCACCCCTCCACTTT
TRBJ1-2	NA	TRBV27	NA	14	CASSFLPLAGGYTF	TGTGCCAGCAGTTTCCTACCCCTAGCCGGTGGCTACACCTTC
TRBJ2-5	NA	TRBV10-3	NA	13	CAISVGGRETQYF	TGTGCCATCAGTGTGGGAGGACGGGAGACCCAGTACTTC
TRBJ2-1	TRBD2	TRBV7-9	NA	16	CASRGTSGSSYNEQFF	TGTGCCAGCAGAGGGACTAGCGGCAGCTCCTACAATGAGCAGTTCTTC
TRBJ2-3	TRBD2	TRBV5-6	NA	16	CASSAGLAGGSDTQYF	TGTGCCAGCAGCGCGGGACTAGCGGGAGGTTCAGATACGCAGTATTTT
TRBJ2-3	TRBD2	TRBV7-2	NA	16	CASSPRGGLGTDTQYF	TGTGCCAGCAGCCCCCGGGGGGGACTAGGCACAGATACGCAGTATTTT
TRBJ2-7	TRBD1	TRBV2	NA	15	CASSEVGTGPYEQYF	TGTGCCAGCAGTGAAGTAGGGACAGGCCCCTACGAGCAGTACTTC
TRBJ1-2	NA	TRBV3-1/TRBV3-2	NA	14	CASSQLSTRSGYTF	TGTGCCAGCAGCCAACTATCGACCAGGTCTGGCTACACCTTC
TRBJ1-1	TRBD1	TRBV19	NA	14	CASSMDQGVTEAFF	TGTGCCAGTAGTATGGACCAGGGGGTCACTGAAGCTTTCTTT
TRBJ2-1	TRBD1	TRBV9	NA	15	CASSSLGQGFVEQFF	TGTGCCAGCAGCTCTCTGGGACAGGGATTTGTTGAGCAGTTCTTC
TRBJ1-6	NA	TRBV5-1	NA	15	CASSLGQGRVSPLHF	TGCGCCAGCAGCTTGGGGCAGGGGCGAGTTTCACCCCTCCACTTT
TRBJ1-1	NA	TRBV3-1/TRBV3-2	NA	14	CASSQQRLRTEAFF	TGTGCCAGCAGCCAACAGCGCCTGAGGACTGAAGCTTTCTTT
TRBJ1-2	TRBD1	TRBV19	NA	14	CASTWTGGSYGYTF	TGTGCCAGTACTTGGACAGGGGGCAGCTATGGCTACACCTTC
TRBJ1-2	TRBD1	TRBV30	NA	13	CAWSKGAFYGYTF	TGTGCCTGGAGTAAGGGGGCCTTTTATGGCTACACCTTC
TRBJ2-1	TRBD1	TRBV5-1	NA	14	CASGKPQGASEQFF	TGCGCCAGCGGAAAACCACAGGGGGCGAGTGAGCAGTTCTTC
TRBJ2-5	NA	TRBV29-1	NA	14	CSVEERGLGRTQYF	TGCAGCGTTGAAGAGCGGGGCTTGGGAAGGACCCAGTACTTC
TRBJ1-4	NA	TRBV12-3/TRBV12-4	NA	12	CASSAGREKLFF	TGTGCCAGCAGTGCGGGCCGTGAAAAACTGTTTTTT
TRBJ2-7	TRBD2	TRBV9	NA	14	CASSAGLGTYEQYF	TGTGCCAGCAGCGCCGGACTAGGGACCTACGAGCAGTACTTC
TRBJ2-7	TRBD2	TRBV29-1	NA	13	CSGLTSGGYEQYF	TGCAGCGGTTTGACTAGCGGGGGTTACGAGCAGTACTTC
TRBJ2-1	TRBD1	TRBV6-9	few	16	CASSYRQGWNYNEQFF	TGTGCCAGCAGTTATCGACAGGGATGGAACTACAATGAGCAGTTCTTC
TRBJ2-7	NA	TRBV19	NA	16	CASSIAERGGGHEQYF	TGTGCCAGTAGTATAGCGGAAAGAGGGGGGGGGCACGAGCAGTACTTC
TRBJ1-5	NA	TRBV6-2/TRBV6-3	NA	13	CASSRDQVQPQHF	TGTGCCAGCAGTCGTGATCAGGTTCAGCCCCAGCATTTT
TRBJ1-2	NA	TRBV29-1	NA	11	CSVQLSYGYTF	TGCAGCGTTCAGTTATCCTATGGCTACACCTTC
TRBJ2-3	TRBD2	TRBV7-9	NA	16	CASSQNLAGGTDTQYF	TGTGCCAGCAGCCAAAACCTAGCGGGGGGGACAGATACGCAGTATTTT
TRBJ1-5	NA	TRBV2	few	13	CASSDLRDQPQHF	TGTGCCAGCAGTGATCTCAGGGATCAGCCCCAGCATTTT
TRBJ2-5	TRBD1	TRBV5-6	NA	15	CASSFRGQEWETQYF	TGTGCCAGCAGCTTTAGAGGACAGGAGTGGGAGACCCAGTACTTC
TRBJ2-5	TRBD2	TRBV5-4	few	13	CASGLAGGETQYF	TGTGCCAGCGGACTAGCGGGAGGAGAGACCCAGTACTTC
TRBJ1-1	NA	TRBV18	NA	14	CASSPFTENTEAFF	TGTGCCAGCTCACCCTTTACAGAGAACACTGAAGCTTTCTTT
TRBJ1-3	NA	TRBV5-1	NA	15	CASSTGQSSGNTIYF	TGCGCCAGCAGCACCGGACAGAGCTCTGGAAACACCATATATTTT
TRBJ2-7	TRBD2	TRBV6-2/TRBV6-3	NA	15	CASSYLLAGPYEQYF	TGTGCCAGCAGTTATCTCCTAGCGGGACCCTACGAGCAGTACTTC
TRBJ2-1	TRBD2	TRBV18	NA	15	CASSPGLAGYNEQFF	TGTGCCAGCTCACCTGGACTAGCGGGGTACAATGAGCAGTTCTTC
TRBJ1-1	TRBD1	TRBV30	NA	15	CAWSDRDRGNTEAFF	TGTGCCTGGAGCGACCGGGACAGAGGGAACACTGAAGCTTTCTTT
TRBJ1-5	NA	TRBV28	few	14	CASSPRVSNQPQHF	TGTGCCAGCAGTCCCCGTGTTAGCAATCAGCCCCAGCATTTT
TRBJ2-3	TRBD2	TRBV5-4	NA	17	CASSLGALSGSGNTQYF	TGTGCCAGCAGCTTGGGGGCGTTAAGCGGGAGTGGAAATACGCAGTATTTT
TRBJ1-6	NA	TRBV3-1/TRBV3-2	few	16	CASSQTPGIWNSPLHF	TGTGCCAGCAGCCAGACCCCAGGGATCTGGAATTCACCCCTCCACTTT
TRBJ1-2	NA	TRBV7-2	NA	14	CASSLGGPDYGYTF	TGTGCCAGCAGCTTAGGGGGGCCAGACTATGGCTACACCTTC
TRBJ1-2	TRBD1	TRBV30	NA	13	CAWSVGAGGGYTF	TGTGCCTGGAGTGTTGGGGCAGGGGGTGGCTACACCTTC
TRBJ1-6	TRBD1	TRBV2	NA	15	CASSFGTAENSPLHF	TGTGCCAGCAGTTTCGGGACAGCCGAAAATTCACCCCTCCACTTT
TRBJ1-1	NA	TRBV12-3/TRBV12-4	once	12	CASNGGSTEAFF	TGTGCCAGCAATGGGGGGAGCACTGAAGCTTTCTTT
TRBJ1-1	TRBD1	TRBV27	once	17	CASSLIRQGGVNTEAFF	TGTGCCAGCAGTTTAATCCGACAGGGGGGGGTGAACACTGAAGCTTTCTTT
TRBJ2-5	NA	TRBV5-4	NA	14	CASSLETAQGTQYF	TGTGCCAGCAGCCTCGAAACCGCACAGGGGACCCAGTACTTC
TRBJ2-4	TRBD2	TRBV19	NA	19	CASSISRGGSDLAKNIQYF	TGTGCCAGTAGTATCTCGCGGGGGGGCTCTGATCTAGCCAAAAACATTCAGTACTTC
TRBJ2-5	NA	TRBV5-1	many	13	CASSPGLGETQYF	TGCGCCAGCAGCCCCGGTCTCGGGGAGACCCAGTACTTC
TRBJ2-3	NA	TRBV25-1	NA	16	CASSHLEGAGTDTQYF	TGTGCCAGCAGTCATCTCGAGGGCGCGGGCACAGATACGCAGTATTTT
TRBJ2-7	NA	TRBV7-3	NA	17	CASSLPQDEAPAYEQYF	TGTGCCAGCAGCTTACCCCAAGACGAGGCTCCCGCATACGAGCAGTACTTC
TRBJ2-7	TRBD1	TRBV6-5	once	14	CASRDREASYEQYF	TGTGCCAGCAGGGACAGGGAGGCATCCTACGAGCAGTACTTC
TRBJ2-2	TRBD1	TRBV19	NA	17	CASSIPGQGADGGELFF	TGTGCCAGTAGTATACCGGGACAGGGGGCGGATGGCGGGGAGCTGTTTTTT
TRBJ2-1	TRBD2	TRBV24-1	NA	16	CATSDLSLAGVNEQFF	TGTGCCACCAGTGATTTGAGTCTAGCGGGAGTCAATGAGCAGTTCTTC
TRBJ2-1	TRBD2	TRBV4-1	NA	18	CASSQVSPAGAGYNEQFF	TGCGCCAGCAGCCAAGTCTCCCCCGCGGGAGCTGGGTACAATGAGCAGTTCTTC
TRBJ2-1	TRBD1	TRBV5-4	NA	15	CASSSRTGAWTEQFF	TGTGCCAGCAGCTCTCGGACAGGGGCATGGACGGAGCAGTTCTTC
TRBJ2-7	TRBD1	TRBV7-2	NA	15	CASSSDRVLVYEQYF	TGTGCCAGCAGCTCCGACAGGGTGTTAGTCTACGAGCAGTACTTC
TRBJ1-2	NA	TRBV19	few	15	CASSILTGRSYGYTF	TGTGCCAGTAGTATTCTAACTGGCAGGTCCTATGGCTACACCTTC
TRBJ2-7	NA	TRBV7-2	NA	16	CASLATSARGRYEQYF	TGTGCCAGCTTGGCGACATCAGCCAGGGGGAGGTACGAGCAGTACTTC